The 29 T cell receptor beta chains below all came from one sample that was sequenced in a study of shared clonotypes between healthy human individuals. The naive CD8 subset, CD45RO-negative cells positively selected for CCR7, excluded terminally differentiated effector memory CD45RA+ cells. Method: immunoSEQ multiplex PCR; TCRdb's copy keeps in-frame clones and lacks some. This table holds about 1,900,000 clones, about 95% found once. The sample taken for sequencing was naive CD8+ T cells sorted from blood. Receptors were obtained from a man between 18 and 35 years old in good health.

The V gene is TRBV5-6, the J gene TRBJ2-5, with TRBD2 identical over 11 bases. Trimming cost V 1 base and J 2 bases; bases outside gene matches: 4. This CDR3 spans 16 amino acids. The germline V gene encodes CDR1 SGHDT and CDR2 YYEEEE. The CDR3 sequence is CASSLRLAGTQETQYF. CDR3 in DNA: TGTGCCAGCAGCTTGAGACTAGCGGGGACACAAGAGACCCAGTACTTC.

The rearrangement links TRBV7-9 to TRBJ1-1, with D perhaps TRBD1 (6 bases). The CDR3 is made up of 15 amino acids. Germline CDR1 is SEHNR and CDR2 is FQNEAQ (reference sequence). Trimming removed 5 bases from V and 4 bases from J, with 17 bases in between. The CDR3 sequence: CASSKGGGLGTEAFF. The CDR3, as DNA: TGTGCCAGCAGCAAGGGGGGAGGGTTGGGCACTGAAGCTTTCTTT.

This rearrangement joins TRBV11-2 to TRBJ2-7, with 8 bases matching TRBD2. Germline values: CDR1 SGHAT, CDR2 FQNNGV. The CDR3 totals 16 residues. Trimming removed 0 bases from V and 5 bases from J; junction bases left unmatched: 9. CDR3 in amino acids: CASSLDRDVLADEQYF. The CDR3, as DNA: TGTGCCAGCAGCTTAGACAGGGACGTACTAGCGGACGAGCAGTACTTC.

V usage is TRBV7-9 and J usage is TRBJ1-4; D gene unclear. Per germline, CDR1 SEHNR and CDR2 FQNEAQ (reference sequence). Trimming stripped 0 bases from V and 6 bases from J, with 11 bases between. The CDR3 length is 15 residues. The CDR3 is CASSLAWREDEKLFF. In nucleotides, the CDR3 is TGTGCCAGCAGCTTAGCTTGGAGGGAAGATGAAAAACTGTTTTTT.

CDR3 DNA sequence: TGTGCCAGCAGCCAAGAGGGCGGCGAGCAGTACTTC. Amino acid sequence: CASSQEGGEQYF. V usage is TRBV4-2 and J usage is TRBJ2-7, with D unclear. This CDR3 has 12 amino acids. V was cut by 0 bases and J by 6 bases, with 6 bases left in between. Germline-derived CDR1 and CDR2 are LGHNA and YNFKEQ.

The genes are TRBV10-3 and TRBJ2-5, with 10 bases matching TRBD1. J was trimmed by 5 bases and V by 2 bases; bases with no gene match: 5. The CDR3 totals 15 residues. Germline V CDR1 and CDR2: ENHRY, SYGVKD. The CDR3 spells CAISETGQGRETQYF. In DNA form, the CDR3 reads TGTGCCATCAGTGAGACGGGACAGGGGAGGGAGACCCAGTACTTC.

The chain uses TRBV7-2 and TRBJ2-1, with a tentative D call TRBD2 (5 bases). With 6 bases removed from V and 2 bases from J, the gap between germline ends came to 11 bases. CDR1 and CDR2 (germline): SGHTA, FQGNSA. The CDR3 spans 14 residues. CDR3 sequence (DNA): TGTGCCAGCAGTGGTGAGGGCCCCTACAATGAGCAGTTCTTC. This codes for CASSGEGPYNEQFF.

This sequence joins TRBV10-1 and TRBJ2-2; D is ambiguous. This CDR3 region has 12 residues. Between the trimmed V and J ends, which lost 8 bases and 4 bases, there was a span of 8 bases. Per germline, CDR1 WNHNN and CDR2 SYGVQD (reference sequence). The CDR3 reads CASAPGTGELFF. DNA for the CDR3: TGCGCCAGCGCCCCCGGCACCGGGGAGCTGTTTTTT.

This clone has only one observation. CDR3 DNA: TGTGCCAGCAGTGAGAGGCAGGTTGGGTACTATGGCTACACCTTC. This translates into CASSERQVGYYGYTF. The V call is TRBV6-1, the J call TRBJ1-2; D gene unclear. The ends were cut back, 3 bases at V and 3 bases at J, with 14 bases in the middle. This CDR3 spans 15 amino acids. Per germline, CDR1 MNHNS and CDR2 SASEGT.

The V call is TRBV4-1, the J call TRBJ2-7; D gene uncertain. The CDR3 covers 13 residues. Trimming cost V 11 bases and J 0 bases, with 14 bases left between them. CDR1 and CDR2 (germline): MGHRA, YSYEKL. The CDR3 protein is CAASPAVSYEQYF. The CDR3 nucleotides are TGCGCCGCCTCGCCCGCGGTCTCCTACGAGCAGTACTTC.

The V gene is TRBV5-5, the J gene TRBJ2-3; unclear D gene. The length of the CDR3 is 12 residues. V was trimmed by 7 bases and J by 4 bases, leaving 10 bases between them. Germline CDR1 reads SGHKS; CDR2 reads YYEKEE (reference sequence). CDR3 DNA: TGTGCCAGCGCCAACACCCCAGATACGCAGTATTTT. This sequence encodes CASANTPDTQYF.

The chain uses TRBV7-9 and TRBJ1-1; D unresolved. Per germline, CDR1 SEHNR and CDR2 FQNEAQ (reference sequence). CDR3 length equals 14 residues. V lost 7 bases and J lost 1, with 13 bases in between. The DNA of the CDR3 is TGTGCCAGCATCCAAACTCTTGGGAACACTGAAGCTTTCTTT. This translates into CASIQTLGNTEAFF.

The rearrangement joins TRBV13 to TRBJ2-5; no reliable D call. The germline V gene encodes CDR1 PRHDT and CDR2 FYEKMQ (reference sequence). The length of the CDR3 is 16 residues. V lost 4 bases, J lost 0 bases, and 15 bases lay in between. The chain's CDR3 is CASSSPGMENQETQYF. Written as DNA, the CDR3 is TGTGCCAGCAGCTCCCCCGGTATGGAAAACCAAGAGACCCAGTACTTC.

V is TRBV7-2 and J is TRBJ2-1, with 11 bases lining up with TRBD2. The V and J ends lost 1 base and 4 bases, in that order; junction bases with no gene match: 3. This CDR3 is 16 amino acids long. Germline V gene sequence: CDR1 SGHTA, CDR2 FQGNSA. The CDR3 DNA reads TGTGCCAGCAGCTTAGTAGCGGGAGGGCCATACAATGAGCAGTTCTTC. Its protein is CASSLVAGGPYNEQFF.

The rearrangement uses TRBV4-1 and TRBJ1-1; D unresolved. The germline gives CDR1 MGHRA, CDR2 YSYEKL. The CDR3 has 15 residues. Trimming shortened V by 0 bases and J by 0 bases, and 8 bases separated the two germline ends. The CDR3 sequence: CASSQEPVVNTEAFF. The CDR3 DNA is TGCGCCAGCAGCCAAGAACCGGTGGTGAACACTGAAGCTTTCTTT.

In the case of this clone: The same CDR3 also results from other DNA sequences found in this sample. The chain recombines TRBV9 with TRBJ2-5, with TRBD2 as a possible D gene (5 bases). With 0 bases removed from V and 2 bases from J, the gap between germline ends came to 8 bases. CDR3 length equals 14 residues. Germline V gene sequence: CDR1 SGDLS, CDR2 YYNGEE. CDR3 in amino acids: CASSVGSEQETQYF. Here the CDR3 DNA reads TGTGCCAGCAGCGTAGGTAGCGAACAAGAGACCCAGTACTTC.

The chain uses TRBV9 and TRBJ2-1, with 12 bases matching TRBD2. CDR3 length: 15 residues. The germline CDR1 and CDR2 sequences are SGDLS and YYNGEE. J lost 4 bases, V lost 4 bases, and 3 bases had no gene match. The CDR3 DNA follows: TGTGCCAGCAGCCCACTAGCGGGAGGATACAATGAGCAGTTCTTC. Translation: CASSPLAGGYNEQFF.

V usage is TRBV14 and J usage is TRBJ2-3; the D is unclear. V was clipped by 2 bases and J by 4 bases, with 10 bases between them. Germline V gives CDR1 SGHDN, CDR2 FVKESK. This CDR3 spans 14 amino acids. CDR3 DNA: TGTGCCAGCAGCCAATTTCCAGGCTCAGATACGCAGTATTTT. Its protein product is CASSQFPGSDTQYF.

Comment on this clone: In the same sample, other DNA sequences code for this CDR3. The genes are TRBV27 and TRBJ1-5; D is uncertain. CDR1 MNHEY and CDR2 SMNVEV come from the germline V gene (reference sequence). The V and J ends lost 3 bases and 6 bases respectively, with 6 bases between them. The CDR3 extends over 12 amino acids. CDR3 in amino acids: CASSFLGQPQHF. The CDR3 DNA sequence: TGTGCCAGCAGTTTTCTCGGTCAGCCCCAGCATTTT.

On this clone itself: At one end the junction does not follow the germline gene, possibly because of a read error. The chain combines TRBV7-7 with TRBJ2-1; D is unclear. CDR1 SSHAT and CDR2 FNYEAQ come from the germline V gene (reference sequence). This CDR3 has 14 amino acids. CDR3 sequence: CASSLSPMRNEQFF. The CDR3 coding sequence is TGTGCTAGCAGCCTTTCTCCGATGCGGAATGAGCAGTTCTTC.

This chain uses TRBV5-1 with TRBJ2-3, with 9 bases fitting TRBD2. J was trimmed by 0 bases and V by 4 bases; bases with no gene match: 12. The CDR3 is 18 residues long. Germline V gene lookup returns CDR1 SGHRS and CDR2 YFSETQ. CDR3 coding DNA: TGCGCCAGCAGCCTCGGGGTAGCGGGAGCGTATAGCACAGATACGCAGTATTTT. As protein: CASSLGVAGAYSTDTQYF.

This chain connects TRBV2 to TRBJ2-3, with 9 positions matching TRBD2. This CDR3 has 15 amino acids. Germline V gene sequence: CDR1 SNHLY, CDR2 FYNNEI. The J segment lost 4 bases and the V segment lost 8 bases, leaving 10 bases of the junction unmatched. Here the CDR3 reads CASQGGGGAPDTQYF. CDR3 coding DNA: TGTGCCAGCCAGGGCGGCGGGGGGGCCCCAGATACGCAGTATTTT.

V usage is TRBV4-1 and J usage is TRBJ2-1, with a possible D match to TRBD1 (5 bases). Per the germline V gene, CDR1 is MGHRA and CDR2 is YSYEKL. V dropped 0 bases and J dropped 10 bases, with 10 bases sitting between them. This CDR3 region has 13 residues. DNA for the CDR3: TGCGCCAGCAGCCAAGATCGGCGACAGGAGCAGTTCTTC. Protein: CASSQDRRQEQFF.

The sample holds one count of this clone. The chain carries TRBV27 and TRBJ2-3, with D hard to call. Trimming left V 3 bases short and J 6 bases short, with 10 bases between. Looked up from germline, CDR1 is MNHEY and CDR2 is SMNVEV (reference sequence). CDR3 length equals 13 residues. The CDR3 reads CASSLNPRDTQYF. The CDR3 coding sequence is TGTGCCAGCAGTTTGAATCCAAGGGATACGCAGTATTTT.

J is TRBJ2-2 and V is TRBV9; 10 nucleotides align to TRBD1. The ends lost 2 bases at V and 2 bases at J; junction bases unmatched: 6. Germline assignment: CDR1 SGDLS and CDR2 YYNGEE. CDR3 length equals 17 residues. CDR3 sequence reads: CASSVPGQGSNTGELFF. CDR3 nucleotide sequence: TGTGCCAGCAGCGTCCCGGGACAGGGGTCTAACACCGGGGAGCTGTTTTTT.

This clone was recorded once. Other nucleotide sequences from this sample produce the same CDR3. The chain links TRBV15 to TRBJ2-2; D is uncertain. Germline V gene sequence: CDR1 LNHNV, CDR2 YYDKDF (reference sequence). The CDR3 totals 14 residues. Trimming took 0 bases from V and 5 from J, leaving 7 bases between them. The CDR3 is CATSRDRATGELFF. The CDR3 nucleotides are TGTGCCACCAGCAGAGATCGGGCGACCGGGGAGCTGTTTTTT.

With regard to this clone: Other DNA sequences of this sample code for an identical CDR3. This chain connects TRBV7-9 to TRBJ1-1; TRBD1 is a possible D gene (6 bases). The CDR3 spans 12 residues. CDR1 SEHNR and CDR2 FQNEAQ come from the germline V gene (reference sequence). The ends were cut back, 2 bases at V and 7 bases at J, with 8 bases in the middle. The CDR3 DNA follows: TGTGCCAGCAGCTTACAGGGGAGTGAAGCTTTCTTT. Translation: CASSLQGSEAFF.

The chain links TRBV5-6 to TRBJ1-1; D gene uncertain. From germline, CDR1 is SGHDT and CDR2 YYEEEE. The CDR3 is 17 residues long. V shed 3 bases and J shed 0 bases, with 18 bases lying between them. The CDR3 sequence is CASSSLEGFSLNTEAFF. Here the CDR3 DNA reads TGTGCCAGCAGCTCTCTTGAAGGGTTCTCTCTGAACACTGAAGCTTTCTTT.

A remark on this clone: The sample holds other DNA sequences that translate to the same CDR3. The gene calls are TRBV7-9 and TRBJ2-7; D is unclear. Germline CDR1 is SEHNR and CDR2 is FQNEAQ (reference sequence). V was trimmed by 2 bases and J by 1 base, leaving 3 bases between them. The CDR3 extends over 12 amino acids. The CDR3 sequence is CASSLQSYEQYF. For the CDR3, the DNA is TGTGCCAGCAGCTTACAGTCCTACGAGCAGTACTTC. The full variable domain, rest sourced from reference TRBV7-9 and TRBJ2-7, is DTGVSQNPRHKITKRGQNVTFRCDPISEHNRLYWYRQTLGQGPEFLTYFQNEAQLEKSRLLSDRFSAERPKGSFSTLEIQRTEQGDSAMYLCASSLQSYEQYFGPGTRLTVT.